These 3 T cell receptor beta chains share one sample of origin, sequenced in a study of blood T cell repertoires in COVID-19. The assay was immunoSEQ multiplex PCR, and TCRdb's table has in-frame clones only and misses some. The sample includes 200,000 to 250,000 clones, approximately 90% of them seen just once. What was sequenced was PBMCs or T cells enriched from blood (not recorded which). The receptors derive from a young man who had recovered from COVID-19.

This chain joins TRBV7-9 and TRBJ2-7; D gene ambiguous. The V gene's germline CDR1 is SEHNR and CDR2 FQNEAQ (reference sequence). Trimming removed 8 bases at V and 2 bases at J, with 13 bases between. The CDR3 is 13 residues long. The chain's CDR3 is CASVRGSTYEQYF. The CDR3, as DNA: TGTGCCAGCGTGAGAGGATCGACCTACGAGCAGTACTTC.

J is TRBJ1-2 and V is TRBV7-9, with D maybe TRBD1 (6 bases). Trimming took off 1 base at V and 8 bases at J, with 11 bases between the two ends. Germline CDR1 SEHNR, CDR2 FQNEAQ (reference sequence). The CDR3 has 13 amino acids. In DNA form, the CDR3 reads TGTGCCAGCAGCTTAGGAGGGGGTACGGGCTACACCTTC. It encodes CASSLGGGTGYTF.

The rearrangement joins TRBV9 to TRBJ2-2, with 11 bases fitting TRBD2. Trimming cost V 3 bases and J 7 bases; bases outside gene matches: 11. Germline lookup yields CDR1 SGDLS and CDR2 YYNGEE. The CDR3 consists of 17 residues. As DNA, the CDR3 is TGTGCCAGCAGCGACAGACTAGCGGGGTTACAGGGCGGGGAGCTGTTTTTT. Protein product: CASSDRLAGLQGGELFF.